This is a list of T cell receptor beta chains from one sample in a study of cytomegalovirus exposure and HLA in healthy donors. This table comes from immunoSEQ multiplex PCR, and its TCRdb copy is limited to in-frame clones, with some not included. The table lists 150,000 to 200,000 clones, over 60% of them singletons. The sequenced material came from PBMCs. These receptors all stem from a girl aged 5-17 years in good health and CMV-seronegative. Each CDR3 is given with its conserved first and last residue. Fields, in order: J gene, clone size, D gene, V gene, CDR3 DNA, CDR3 protein. The D gene is left open where the match is weak. Not every row has a clone size; where given, it reads once, few, many or a size class.

TRBJ2-7	NA	TRBD1	TRBV7-8	TGTGCCAGCACCCCGCGCGGGACAGGTGAAACCTACGAGCAGTACTTC	CASTPRGTGETYEQYF
TRBJ1-2	NA	NA	TRBV7-8	TGTGCCAGCCGATTAGGGCGACGGGGAGCTAACTATGGCTACACCTTC	CASRLGRRGANYGYTF
TRBJ1-1	NA	NA	TRBV7-6	TGTGCCAGCAGCTTATCGGGGTACACTGAAGCTTTCTTT	CASSLSGYTEAFF
TRBJ2-1	once	TRBD2	TRBV7-8	TGTGCCAGCAGCCGCGCGGGGGGGCCGGATGAGCAGTTCTTC	CASSRAGGPDEQFF
TRBJ2-3	few	TRBD2	TRBV4-2	TGTGCCAGCAGCCACGTCGGGACTAGCGGGATGACAGATACGCAGTATTTT	CASSHVGTSGMTDTQYF
TRBJ1-1	NA	NA	TRBV7-2	TGTGCCAGCAGCTTAGCCGGGTCCCCTGAAGCTTTCTTT	CASSLAGSPEAFF
TRBJ2-5	NA	NA	TRBV7-9	TGTGCCAGCAGCTTAAGTAGACTAGTACAAGAGACCCAGTACTTC	CASSLSRLVQETQYF
TRBJ1-5	NA	NA	TRBV30	TGTGCCTGGGCAGAGGGAGGCCAGCCCCAGCATTTT	CAWAEGGQPQHF
TRBJ1-1	NA	TRBD1	TRBV30	TGTGCCTGGAGTCCTCCTTGGACAGGAAAGGCTGAAGCTTTCTTT	CAWSPPWTGKAEAFF
TRBJ1-1	NA	NA	TRBV5-1	TGCGCCAGTACTCGGGGCACTGAAGCTTTCTTT	CASTRGTEAFF
TRBJ1-4	NA	NA	TRBV5-1	TGCGCCAGCAGCTTGCAAGGGGCTACTAATGAAAAACTGTTTTTT	CASSLQGATNEKLFF
TRBJ2-7	NA	TRBD1	TRBV6-5	TGTGCCAGCAGTTACTCGTTTCGGCTGAGGGGGCTTGGGCAGTACTTC	CASSYSFRLRGLGQYF
TRBJ1-4	NA	TRBD1	TRBV18	TGTGCCAGCTCACCGGGGACAGGTGAAAAACTGTTTTTT	CASSPGTGEKLFF
TRBJ1-5	NA	NA	TRBV7-8	TGTGCCAGCAGCTTAACGGGTCGCGGAGTCAATCAGCCCCAGCATTTT	CASSLTGRGVNQPQHF
TRBJ2-5	once	TRBD1	TRBV5-1	TGCGCCAGCAGTCCGGACAGGGTCCAAGAGACCCAGTACTTC	CASSPDRVQETQYF
TRBJ1-1	NA	NA	TRBV10-1	TGCGCCAGCAGTGAGAAAGGGAGAGACACTGAAGCTTTCTTT	CASSEKGRDTEAFF
TRBJ1-4	NA	TRBD1	TRBV5-1	TGCGCCAGCAACTGGGGACAGGGAGGGGAAAAACTGTTTTTT	CASNWGQGGEKLFF
TRBJ2-5	NA	TRBD2	TRBV5-1	TGCGCCAGCAGCCTGGATGGACTAGCGGAGACCCAGTACTTC	CASSLDGLAETQYF
TRBJ2-7	NA	TRBD1	TRBV6-5	TGTGCCAGCAGTTCTAGGACAGGGGGGTACGAGCAGTACTTC	CASSSRTGGYEQYF
TRBJ2-6	NA	TRBD1	TRBV11-1	TGTGCCAGCAGTCTCGGGACAGTTAGCTCTGGGGCCAACGTCCTGACTTTC	CASSLGTVSSGANVLTF
TRBJ1-1	NA	TRBD1	TRBV5-1	TGCGCCAGCAGCTCGGGACAGTTGAACACTGAAGCTTTCTTT	CASSSGQLNTEAFF
TRBJ1-2	NA	NA	TRBV14	TGTGCCAGCAGCGACACTATAACAGGGCTTCAAGATGGCTACACCTTC	CASSDTITGLQDGYTF
TRBJ1-1	NA	TRBD1	TRBV2	TGTGCCAGCAGGAACAACAGGGGGCCCACTGAAGCTTTCTTT	CASRNNRGPTEAFF
TRBJ2-5	few	NA	TRBV2	TGTGCCAGCAGTGAGGGTCCAGGGGTCGGAGAGACCCAGTACTTC	CASSEGPGVGETQYF
TRBJ2-7	NA	NA	TRBV21-1	TGTGCCAGCAGCAAACGGGAAGTCGGAGTAAAGGGCAGGGGTCTCCACGAGCAGTACTTC	CASSKREVGVKGRGLHEQYF
TRBJ1-4	few	NA	TRBV5-1	TGCGCCAGCAGCTTGGGTACCCAGGAGGGTGAAAAACTGTTTTTT	CASSLGTQEGEKLFF
TRBJ2-5	NA	TRBD2	TRBV9	TGTGCCAGCAGCGTAGACTTAGCGGGGGGCCAAGAGACCCAGTACTTC	CASSVDLAGGQETQYF
TRBJ1-2	NA	TRBD1	TRBV27	TGTGCCAGCAGTCCCTACCTAGGACAGGGGAATGGCTACACCTTC	CASSPYLGQGNGYTF
TRBJ1-1	NA	NA	TRBV4-1	TGCGCCAGCAGCCAAGTACTAGCAGGCGCCCGGGCTTTCTTT	CASSQVLAGARAFF
TRBJ1-2	NA	TRBD1	TRBV9	TGTGCCAGCAGCCAACAGGGGGTTGGGGGCTACACCTTC	CASSQQGVGGYTF
TRBJ1-4	NA	TRBD1	TRBV7-2	TGTGCCAGCAGCTTCCGACAGGGGGCAACTAATGAAAAACTGTTTTTT	CASSFRQGATNEKLFF
TRBJ2-3	NA	NA	TRBV5-1	TGCGCCAGCAGCTACCCTAGCGGCACAGATACGCAGTATTTT	CASSYPSGTDTQYF
TRBJ1-1	NA	NA	TRBV27	TGTGCCAGCCTTGGAGGCGGAACTGAAGCTTTCTTT	CASLGGGTEAFF
TRBJ2-1	once	NA	TRBV5-8	TGTGCCAGCAGCTACCCCAGTACCTACAATGAGCAGTTCTTC	CASSYPSTYNEQFF
TRBJ2-7	NA	NA	TRBV30	TGTGCCTGGGGGGACTCTTTGGGGCCGTACGAGCAGTACTTC	CAWGDSLGPYEQYF
TRBJ1-4	once	TRBD1	TRBV2	TGTGCCAGCAGTGCCGACAGGGGGACGGTAACTAATGAAAAACTGTTTTTT	CASSADRGTVTNEKLFF
TRBJ2-1	NA	NA	TRBV5-4	TGTGCCAGCTCACAAACGAATGAGCAGTTCTTC	CASSQTNEQFF
TRBJ1-1	NA	NA	TRBV6-1	TGTGCCAGCAGTGAAGGCAGAAACACTGAAGCTTTCTTT	CASSEGRNTEAFF
TRBJ2-7	NA	NA	TRBV7-9	TGTGCCAGCAGCTTGCCGGTATCCTACGAGCAGTACTTC	CASSLPVSYEQYF